This is a list of T cell receptor beta chains from one sample in a study of shared clonotypes between healthy human individuals. Sequenced by immunoSEQ multiplex PCR; TCRdb stores in-frame clones only, minus some. This repertoire shows about 700,000 clones, roughly 70% found once; its top ten account for 1.5% to 2%. Material for sequencing was memory CD4+ T cells sorted from blood. The receptors shown here come from a woman in her thirties in good health. Each CDR3 is given with its conserved first and last residue. Each record gives: clone size, D gene, V gene, J gene, CDR3 DNA, CDR3 protein. A D gene is named only where the DNA matches it firmly. Clone size is given for some rows only: seen once, a few or many times, or a class if the clone is expanded.

.	.	TRBV6-5	TRBJ2-7	TGTGCCAGCAGTTTAGGCCGGACGGTGACCTACGAGCAGTACTTC	CASSLGRTVTYEQYF
once	TRBD2	TRBV19	TRBJ2-5	TGTGCCAGTAGCATAGGGAGGGAAGAGACCCAGTACTTC	CASSIGREETQYF
.	TRBD2	TRBV29-1	TRBJ2-7	TGCAGCGTTGATGGTGTAGCGGGGTCCTACGAGCAGTACTTC	CSVDGVAGSYEQYF
few	.	TRBV2	TRBJ2-7	TGTGCCAGCAGGGGGGTCCGGGTCTACGAGCAGTACTTC	CASRGVRVYEQYF
.	TRBD2	TRBV6-6	TRBJ2-1	TGTGCCAGCAGTTACCCGGGGAGGGGAGGGAACGAGCAGTTCTTC	CASSYPGRGGNEQFF
.	TRBD2	TRBV28	TRBJ2-1	TGTGCCAGCAGTTTAGCGGGAGCAAGCTCCTACAATGAGCAGTTCTTC	CASSLAGASSYNEQFF
.	TRBD1	TRBV30	TRBJ1-5	TGTGCCTGGAGTGTAGCCGGGACAGCGATACATAGCAATCAGCCCCAGCATTTT	CAWSVAGTAIHSNQPQHF
.	TRBD2	TRBV6-5	TRBJ2-2	TGTGCCAGCACCCCCCGCGGGAGTTCCGCCGGGGAGCTGTTTTTT	CASTPRGSSAGELFF
.	TRBD2	TRBV6-5	TRBJ2-1	TGTGCCAGCAGACTACAGTGGACTAGAGACAATGAGCAGTTCTTC	CASRLQWTRDNEQFF
.	.	TRBV5-1	TRBJ1-1	TGCGCCAGCAAGCCGATGCCAGGAGTGAACACTGAAGCTTTCTTT	CASKPMPGVNTEAFF
.	TRBD1	TRBV29-1	TRBJ1-4	TGCAGCGTTCGCGGGGGCAGGGGGGATGAAAAACTGTTTTTT	CSVRGGRGDEKLFF
.	TRBD1	TRBV5-1	TRBJ2-2	TGCGCCAGCAGCGAAGGACAGGGTATTAACACCGGGGAGCTGTTTTTT	CASSEGQGINTGELFF
.	.	TRBV4-1	TRBJ1-3	TGCGCCAGCAGCCAGGCCCCGGGATTCACTGGAAACACCATATATTTT	CASSQAPGFTGNTIYF
.	TRBD1	TRBV5-6	TRBJ1-1	TGTGCCAGCAGCCGAGATCGGACAGGGATGAACACTGAAGCTTTCTTT	CASSRDRTGMNTEAFF
.	TRBD1	TRBV19	TRBJ2-4	TGTGCCAGTAGTATAGACCATACAGGGGTCTGGGACATTCAGTACTTC	CASSIDHTGVWDIQYF
few	.	TRBV12-5	TRBJ1-5	TGTGCTAGTGCCCTTTCTAGCAATCAGCCCCAGCATTTT	CASALSSNQPQHF
.	.	TRBV28	TRBJ2-7	TGTGCCAGCAGTTTTAAGGGCGAGCAGTACTTC	CASSFKGEQYF
.	.	TRBV7-8	TRBJ1-2	TGTGCCAGCAGCTTAACCGGGACTGGGTCCTATGGCTACACCTTC	CASSLTGTGSYGYTF
.	.	TRBV7-2	TRBJ2-3	TGTGCCAGCAGCTTAGCGAACACAGATACGCAGTATTTT	CASSLANTDTQYF
.	.	TRBV2	TRBJ1-2	TGTGCCAGCAGTTCGGGGACTGGACGCTACACCTTC	CASSSGTGRYTF
.	.	TRBV28	TRBJ2-3	TGTGCCAGCTGCACAGGGACAGATACGCAGTATTTT	CASCTGTDTQYF
many	.	TRBV5-1	TRBJ1-1	TGCGCCAGCAGCTTCGCGGGGGGCACTGAAGCTTTCTTT	CASSFAGGTEAFF
.	.	TRBV10-2	TRBJ2-7	TGCGCCAGCAGCGAGACAGGTTACGAGCAGTACTTC	CASSETGYEQYF
.	.	TRBV5-4	TRBJ2-2	TGTGCCAGCAGCCACCCTACTAGGCCCGGGGAGCTGTTTTTT	CASSHPTRPGELFF
.	TRBD1	TRBV5-1	TRBJ1-5	TGCGCCAGCAGCTGGGCAGGGGGAAACAATCAGCCCCAGCATTTT	CASSWAGGNNQPQHF
.	TRBD2	TRBV11-2	TRBJ2-1	TGTGCCAGCAGCTTAGTGGCTGGCGGGGGAACCAGTGAGCAGTTCTTC	CASSLVAGGGTSEQFF
few	.	TRBV6-4	TRBJ2-7	TGTGCCAGCAGCCTCCAGTCCGGCTACGAGCAGTACTTC	CASSLQSGYEQYF
.	TRBD1	TRBV7-9	TRBJ1-1	TGTGCCAGCAGCCGAGGACAGGGGGGCACTGAAGCTTTCTTT	CASSRGQGGTEAFF
.	.	TRBV4-1	TRBJ2-5	TGCGCCAGCAGCCGACCGAACGGGCGAGAGACCCAGTACTTC	CASSRPNGRETQYF
few	.	TRBV7-3	TRBJ2-1	TGTGCCAGCAGCTTAATCGGGGGCTCCTACAATGAGCAGTTCTTC	CASSLIGGSYNEQFF
.	.	TRBV5-1	TRBJ2-2	TGCGCCAGCAGCTTGGCCCTAATTGAGAACACCGGGGAGCTGTTTTTT	CASSLALIENTGELFF
.	.	TRBV15	TRBJ1-4	TGTGCCACCAGCAGTATAGGCTGGGAAAAACTGTTTTTT	CATSSIGWEKLFF
.	.	TRBV19	TRBJ1-4	TGTGCCAGTCGTCAGGGCCGGGATAATGAAAAACTGTTTTTT	CASRQGRDNEKLFF
once	.	TRBV7-9	TRBJ2-1	TGTGCCAGCAGCTCGCCCGGCGGGACCCTTTACAATGAGCAGTTCTTC	CASSSPGGTLYNEQFF
.	.	TRBV6-5	TRBJ2-5	TGTGCCAGCAGTTACTCGAGACAGGACCAAGAGACCCAGTACTTC	CASSYSRQDQETQYF
.	TRBD1	TRBV5-1	TRBJ2-7	TGCGCCAGCAGCTCGGACAGGGGGAGCACCTACGAGCAGTACTTC	CASSSDRGSTYEQYF
.	.	TRBV6-1	TRBJ2-1	TGTGCCAGCAGTGAAAATAGAAGGTCCTACAATGAGCAGTTCTTC	CASSENRRSYNEQFF
.	TRBD2	TRBV28	TRBJ2-5	TGTGCCAGCAGTTTACCGGCGGGAGCTTCAAAGACCCAGTACTTC	CASSLPAGASKTQYF
.	.	TRBV10-3	TRBJ2-2	TGTGCCATCAGTGATGTCGTTAAGACAGGGAGGTCCGGGGAGCTGTTTTTT	CAISDVVKTGRSGELFF
.	.	TRBV28	TRBJ1-4	TGTGCCAGCAGTTCCCCTTGGCAGGGCGAAAAACTGTTTTTT	CASSSPWQGEKLFF
.	.	TRBV6-1	TRBJ2-2	TGTGCCAGCAGTGAAGTACACGGATTGAACACCGGGGAGCTGTTTTTT	CASSEVHGLNTGELFF
.	TRBD1	TRBV27	TRBJ1-2	TGTGCCAGCAGTCCGAGACAGGGTATGGCGAATGGCTACACCTTC	CASSPRQGMANGYTF
.	TRBD1	TRBV28	TRBJ1-2	TGTGCCAGCAACCCCGGGACAGTTAACTATGGCTACACCTTC	CASNPGTVNYGYTF
few	.	TRBV28	TRBJ1-3	TGTGCCAGCAGTCAGATCAGGGTTTTTGGAAACACCATATATTTT	CASSQIRVFGNTIYF
.	.	TRBV6-6	TRBJ2-1	TGTGCCACCGGTCTGGGCAGGGCGGGCCCGGGGAATGAGCAGTTCTTC	CATGLGRAGPGNEQFF
.	.	TRBV19	TRBJ1-5	TGTGCCAGTTTGGGGAGTCGGCGCAATCAGCCCCAGCATTTT	CASLGSRRNQPQHF
.	TRBD2	TRBV5-1	TRBJ2-3	TGCGCCAGCAGCCCGTTGACTAGCGGAACAGATACGCAGTATTTT	CASSPLTSGTDTQYF
many	.	TRBV19	TRBJ1-5	TGTGCCAGTAGTATGGATCTCAATCAGCCCCAGCATTTT	CASSMDLNQPQHF
.	.	TRBV2	TRBJ2-2	TGTGCCAGCAGCAAGGGACCGACGAACACCGGGGAGCTGTTTTTT	CASSKGPTNTGELFF
.	.	TRBV9	TRBJ2-7	TGTGCCAGCAGCCTTAGGGACTACGAGCAGTACTTC	CASSLRDYEQYF
.	.	TRBV27	TRBJ1-5	TGTGCCAGCAGTTTATGGGGCAATCAGCCCCAGCATTTT	CASSLWGNQPQHF
.	.	TRBV30	TRBJ2-7	TGTGCCTGGAGTGAAAAAGTAACCTACGAGCAGTACTTC	CAWSEKVTYEQYF
.	TRBD2	TRBV28	TRBJ2-1	TGTGCCAGCAGTCACGGACTAGCGTCTTACAATGAGCAGTTCTTC	CASSHGLASYNEQFF